The source of this TCR beta chain is a study of STAT5B mutations in CD4+ large granular lymphocyte leukemia. As concerns this clone: What it binds is not known.

Produced via immunoSEQ multiplex PCR; TCRdb's table is partial and in-frame only. The sample has 40,000 to 50,000 clones, approximately 84% seen once; the top ten hold 0.3% to 0.45%. CDR3 size: 14 residues. The ends were cut back, 1 base at V and 4 bases at J, with 11 bases in the middle. Germline V gene lookup returns CDR1 SGHNT and CDR2 YYREEE (reference sequence). Study observations and caveats: 8/27 top patient clones versus 2/35 control clones were TRBV06-family. Main leukemic clonotypes were patient-specific, but about 25% appeared at low frequency elsewhere.

The receptor was isolated from a human donor in good health. Sequencing used CD4+ T cells from blood buffy coats. This chain uses TRBV5-4 with TRBJ1-1; D may be TRBD1 (5 bases). The CDR3 nucleotides are TGTGCCAGCAGCTTGTTCGACAGACTCACTGAAGCTTTCTTT. Translation: CASSLFDRLTEAFF.